Below, 4 T cell receptor beta chains from the same sample are listed, as sequenced in a study of metastatic and nonmetastatic thyroid tumors. TCRdb called clones again from the PCR reads with MiXCR. Of more than 9,500 clones in the sample, over 9.5% are singletons; the top ten hold around 8%. All patients reached thyroid surgery having received no treatment beforehand. Sequences were obtained from tumor tissue. The origin of the receptors is a female donor with papillary thyroid cancer or a benign thyroid nodule (not recorded which). Some clones in this sample may be carry-over from other donors' samples.

Ten or more counts support this clone. This rearrangement joins TRBV9 to TRBJ2-1; D not certain. CDR1 is SGDLS, CDR2 YYNGEE, per germline. This CDR3 comprises 15 residues. V dropped 4 bases and J dropped 0 bases, with 11 bases sitting between them. The CDR3 is CASSLWGDSYNEQFF. The CDR3 bases are TGTGCCAGCAGCCTATGGGGTGACTCCTACAATGAGCAGTTCTTC.

This clone is classed as medium-sized. The same CDR3 arises from other DNA sequences in this sample as well. This sequence joins TRBV2 and TRBJ1-6; the match to TRBD1 covers 7 bases. Germline V gene sequence: CDR1 SNHLY, CDR2 FYNNEI. This CDR3 spans 18 amino acids. Trimming at V came to 7 bases and at J to 4 bases, leaving 16 bases not matched to a gene. CDR3 sequence: CASIGDRLVSTYNSPLHF. DNA for the CDR3: TGTGCCAGCATCGGGGACAGATTGGTCTCCACTTATAATTCACCCCTCCACTTT.

This clone has at least ten counts. The rearrangement links TRBV6-1 to TRBJ2-3; TRBD2 is a possible D gene (7 bases). The germline V gene encodes CDR1 MNHNS and CDR2 SASEGT. Trimming left V 6 bases short and J 5 bases short, with 15 bases between. This CDR3 contains 14 residues. In DNA, the CDR3 is TGTGCCAGCAGGGCTAAGGGGGGGGTAGATACGCAGTATTTT. Amino acids: CASRAKGGVDTQYF.

This clone was picked up many times. This chain links TRBV20-1 with TRBJ1-1; TRBD1 agrees at 10 bases. V lost 0 bases and J lost 4; bases outside the gene matches: 2. This CDR3 spans 14 amino acids. Germline V lookup: CDR1 DFQATT, CDR2 SNEGSKA (reference sequence). DNA for the CDR3: TGCAGTGCTAGAGATGACAGGGGGCTCACTGAAGCTTTCTTT. It is translated as CSARDDRGLTEAFF.